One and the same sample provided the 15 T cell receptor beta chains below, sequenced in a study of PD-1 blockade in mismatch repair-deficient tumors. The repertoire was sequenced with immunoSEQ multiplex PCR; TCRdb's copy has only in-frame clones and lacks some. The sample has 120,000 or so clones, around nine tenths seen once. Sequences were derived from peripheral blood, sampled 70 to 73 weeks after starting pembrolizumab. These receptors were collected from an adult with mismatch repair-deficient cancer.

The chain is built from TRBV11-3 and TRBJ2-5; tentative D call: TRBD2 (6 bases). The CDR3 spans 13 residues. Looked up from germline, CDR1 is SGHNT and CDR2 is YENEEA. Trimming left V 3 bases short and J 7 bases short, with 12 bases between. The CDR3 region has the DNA TGTGCCAGCAGCTTTGGAGGGTTTTGGACCCAGTACTTC. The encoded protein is CASSFGGFWTQYF. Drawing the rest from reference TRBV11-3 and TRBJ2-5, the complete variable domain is EAGVVQSPRYKIIEKKQPVAFWCNPISGHNTLYWYLQNLGQGPELLIRYENEEAVDDSQLPKDRFSAERLKGVDSTLKIQPAELGDSAVYLCASSFGGFWTQYFGPGTRLLVL.

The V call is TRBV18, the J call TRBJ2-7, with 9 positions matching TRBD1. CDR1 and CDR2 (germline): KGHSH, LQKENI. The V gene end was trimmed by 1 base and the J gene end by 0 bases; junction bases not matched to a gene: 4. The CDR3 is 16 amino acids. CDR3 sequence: CASSPRLTGGSYEQYF. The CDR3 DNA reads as TGTGCCAGCTCACCACGGTTGACAGGGGGCTCCTACGAGCAGTACTTC.

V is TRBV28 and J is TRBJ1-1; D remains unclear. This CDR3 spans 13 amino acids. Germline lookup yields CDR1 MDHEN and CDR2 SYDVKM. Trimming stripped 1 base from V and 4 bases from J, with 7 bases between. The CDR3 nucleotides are TGTGCCAGCAGTTTATCGGGCACCACTGAAGCTTTCTTT. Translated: CASSLSGTTEAFF.

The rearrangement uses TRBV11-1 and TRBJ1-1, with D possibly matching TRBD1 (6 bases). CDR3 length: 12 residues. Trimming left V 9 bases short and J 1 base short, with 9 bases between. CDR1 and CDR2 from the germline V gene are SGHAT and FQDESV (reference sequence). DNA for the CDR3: TGTGCCAGTCAGGGGCCGAACACTGAAGCTTTCTTT. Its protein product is CASQGPNTEAFF.

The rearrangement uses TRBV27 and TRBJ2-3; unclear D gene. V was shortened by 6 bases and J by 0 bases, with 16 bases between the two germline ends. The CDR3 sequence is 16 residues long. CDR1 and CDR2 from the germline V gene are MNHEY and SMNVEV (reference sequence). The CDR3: CASSRGPHPSTDTQYF. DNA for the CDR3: TGTGCCAGCAGCCGTGGGCCTCACCCCAGCACAGATACGCAGTATTTT.

The CDR3 DNA follows: TGTGCCATCAGTGAGAAGCTCACAGATACGCAGTATTTT. Its protein is CAISEKLTDTQYF. The chain carries TRBV10-3 and TRBJ2-3, with D unclear. This CDR3 comprises 13 residues. Trimming took off 2 bases at V and 2 bases at J, with 5 bases between the two ends. From germline, CDR1 is ENHRY and CDR2 SYGVKD.

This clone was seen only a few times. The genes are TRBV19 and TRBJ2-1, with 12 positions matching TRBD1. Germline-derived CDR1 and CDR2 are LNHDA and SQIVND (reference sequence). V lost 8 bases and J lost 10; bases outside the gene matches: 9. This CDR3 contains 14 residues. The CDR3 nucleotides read TGTGCCAGTCGAAGGGACAGGGGGCCCCTCGAGCAGTTCTTC. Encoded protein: CASRRDRGPLEQFF. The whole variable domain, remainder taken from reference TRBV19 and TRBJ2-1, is DGGITQSPKYLFRKEGQNVTLSCEQNLNHDAMYWYRQDPGQGLRLIYYSQIVNDFQKGDIAEGYSVSREKKESFPLTVTSAQKNPTAFYLCASRRDRGPLEQFFGPGTRLTVL.

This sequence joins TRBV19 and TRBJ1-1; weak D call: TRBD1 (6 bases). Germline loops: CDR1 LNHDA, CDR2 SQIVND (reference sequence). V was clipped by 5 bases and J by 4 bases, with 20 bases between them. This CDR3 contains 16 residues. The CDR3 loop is CASSPVGQAPITEAFF. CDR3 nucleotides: TGTGCCAGTAGTCCCGTGGGACAAGCACCCATCACTGAAGCTTTCTTT.

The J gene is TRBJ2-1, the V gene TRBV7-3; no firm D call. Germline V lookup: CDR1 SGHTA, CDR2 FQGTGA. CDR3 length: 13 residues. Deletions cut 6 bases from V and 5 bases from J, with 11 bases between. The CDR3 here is CASSYGLDNEQFF. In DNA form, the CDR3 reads TGTGCCAGCAGTTACGGGCTGGACAATGAGCAGTTCTTC.

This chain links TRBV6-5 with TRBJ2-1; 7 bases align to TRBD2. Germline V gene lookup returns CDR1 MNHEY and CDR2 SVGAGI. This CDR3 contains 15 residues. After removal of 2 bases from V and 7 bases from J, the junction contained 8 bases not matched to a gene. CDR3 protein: CASSYGAGEVNEQFF. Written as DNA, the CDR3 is TGTGCCAGCAGTTACGGGGCGGGAGAAGTGAATGAGCAGTTCTTC.

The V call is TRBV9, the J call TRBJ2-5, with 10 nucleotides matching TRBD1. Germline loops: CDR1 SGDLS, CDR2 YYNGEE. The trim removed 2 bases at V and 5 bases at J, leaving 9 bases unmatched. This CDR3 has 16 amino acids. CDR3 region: CASSVLSGQGLETQYF. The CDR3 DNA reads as TGTGCCAGCAGCGTTTTATCGGGACAGGGGTTGGAGACCCAGTACTTC.

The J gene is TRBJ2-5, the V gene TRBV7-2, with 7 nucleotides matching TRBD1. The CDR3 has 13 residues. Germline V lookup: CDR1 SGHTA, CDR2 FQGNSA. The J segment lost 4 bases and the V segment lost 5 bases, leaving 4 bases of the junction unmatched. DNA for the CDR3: TGTGCCAGCAGCAGGGACAGCAGAGAGACCCAGTACTTC. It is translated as CASSRDSRETQYF.

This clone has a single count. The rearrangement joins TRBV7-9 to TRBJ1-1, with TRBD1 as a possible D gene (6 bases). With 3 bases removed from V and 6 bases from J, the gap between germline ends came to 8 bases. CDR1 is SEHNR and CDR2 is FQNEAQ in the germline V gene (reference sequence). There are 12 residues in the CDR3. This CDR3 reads CASSFGQPEAFF. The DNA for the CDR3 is TGTGCCAGCAGCTTCGGACAGCCTGAAGCTTTCTTT.

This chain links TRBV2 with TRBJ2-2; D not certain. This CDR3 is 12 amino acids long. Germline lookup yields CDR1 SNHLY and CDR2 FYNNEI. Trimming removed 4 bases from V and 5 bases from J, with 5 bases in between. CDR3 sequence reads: CASSVHTGELFF. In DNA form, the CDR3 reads TGTGCCAGCAGTGTGCATACCGGGGAGCTGTTTTTT.

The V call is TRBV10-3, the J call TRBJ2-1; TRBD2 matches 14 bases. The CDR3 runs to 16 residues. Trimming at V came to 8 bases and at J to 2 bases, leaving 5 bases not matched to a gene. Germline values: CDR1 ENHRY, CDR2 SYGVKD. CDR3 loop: CAISGTSGRTYNEQFF. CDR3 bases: TGTGCCATCTCCGGGACTAGCGGGAGAACCTACAATGAGCAGTTCTTC.